Given below is one T cell receptor (beta chain) in context. The target antigen is unknown. The repertoire was sequenced with immunoSEQ multiplex PCR; TCRdb's copy has only in-frame clones and lacks some. This sample has 24,000 or so clones, with nearly 55% found just once. The data were obtained in a study of radiation and T cells in renal cell carcinoma. Study-wide results and limits: Top 100 clonotypes averaged about 50% in irradiated versus about 45% in nephrectomy-only tumors. Irradiated tumors held more dominant CDR3 motifs than control tumors.

This CDR3 has 17 amino acids. Germline CDR1 reads LNHNV; CDR2 reads YYDKDF (reference sequence). Trimming left V 3 bases short and J 0 bases short, with 15 bases between. Described treatment: treatment-naive control, cytoreductive nephrectomy. Control samples are tumors resected by cytoreductive nephrectomy without prior radiation. This renal cell carcinoma was of the clear cell type. The starting material was tumor tissue, obtained from a patient whose treatment was nephrectomy without radiotherapy. This sequence was found in a human donor with renal cell carcinoma. This rearrangement joins TRBV15 to TRBJ2-1; D unclear. In nucleotides, the CDR3 is TGTGCCACCAGCAGTCCCGAATCGCGGCACTCCTACAATGAGCAGTTCTTC. Its protein product is CATSSPESRHSYNEQFF.